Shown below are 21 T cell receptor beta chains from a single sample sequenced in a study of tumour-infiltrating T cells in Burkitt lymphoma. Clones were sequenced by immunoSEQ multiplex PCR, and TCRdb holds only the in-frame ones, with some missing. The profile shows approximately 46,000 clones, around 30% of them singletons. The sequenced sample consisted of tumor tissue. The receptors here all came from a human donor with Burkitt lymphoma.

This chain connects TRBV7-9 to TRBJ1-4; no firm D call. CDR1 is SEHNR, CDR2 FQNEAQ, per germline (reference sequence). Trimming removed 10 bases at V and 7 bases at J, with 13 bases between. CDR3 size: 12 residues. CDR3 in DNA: TGTGCCACCGCTCGAGGGCGTGAAAAACTGTTTTTT. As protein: CATARGREKLFF.

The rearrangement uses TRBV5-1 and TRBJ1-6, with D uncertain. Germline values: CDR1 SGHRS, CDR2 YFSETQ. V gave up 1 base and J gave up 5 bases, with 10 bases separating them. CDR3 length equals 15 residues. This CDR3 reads CASSLFVSNNSPLHF. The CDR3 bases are TGCGCCAGCAGCTTGTTCGTCAGCAATAATTCACCCCTCCACTTT.

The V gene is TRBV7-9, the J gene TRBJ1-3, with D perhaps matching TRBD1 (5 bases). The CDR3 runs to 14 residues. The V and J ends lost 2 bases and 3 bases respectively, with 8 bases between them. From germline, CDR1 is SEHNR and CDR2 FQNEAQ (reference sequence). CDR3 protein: CASSLTGIGNTIYF. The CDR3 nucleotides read TGTGCCAGCAGCTTAACAGGAATTGGAAACACCATATATTTT. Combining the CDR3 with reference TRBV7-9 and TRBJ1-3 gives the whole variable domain DTGVSQNPRHKITKRGQNVTFRCDPISEHNRLYWYRQTLGQGPEFLTYFQNEAQLEKSRLLSDRFSAERPKGSFSTLEIQRTEQGDSAMYLCASSLTGIGNTIYFGEGSWLTVV.

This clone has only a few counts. The CDR3 nucleotides read TGTGCCAGCAGCTTAGTTTCCGGGGTCAATCAGCCCCAGCATTTT. It specifies CASSLVSGVNQPQHF. The chain joins TRBV7-2 to TRBJ1-5; D is undetermined. Trimming cost V 1 base and J 3 bases, with 10 bases left between them. Germline CDR1 reads SGHTA; CDR2 reads FQGNSA. CDR3 size: 15 residues.

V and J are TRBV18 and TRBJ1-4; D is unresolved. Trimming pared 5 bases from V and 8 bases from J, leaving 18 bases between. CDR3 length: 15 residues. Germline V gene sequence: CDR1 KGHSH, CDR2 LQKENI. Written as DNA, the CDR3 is TGTGCCAGCTCAACTAATGCAGGCCGCGACGAAAAACTGTTTTTT. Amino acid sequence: CASSTNAGRDEKLFF.

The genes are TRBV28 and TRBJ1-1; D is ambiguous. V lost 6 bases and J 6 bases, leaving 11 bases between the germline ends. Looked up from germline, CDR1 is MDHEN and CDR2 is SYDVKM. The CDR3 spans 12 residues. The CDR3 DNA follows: TGTGCCAGCAGCCTGGACGTAGCTGAAGCTTTCTTT. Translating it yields CASSLDVAEAFF. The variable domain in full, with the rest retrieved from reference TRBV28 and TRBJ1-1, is DVKVTQSSRYLVKRTGEKVFLECVQDMDHENMFWYRQDPGLGLRLIYFSYDVKMKEKGDIPEGYSVSREKKERFSLILESASTNQTSMYLCASSLDVAEAFFGQGTRLTVV.

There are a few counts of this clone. The CDR3 loop reads CASSYSRQTQNIQYF. CDR3 nucleotides: TGTGCCAGCAGTTACTCGAGACAGACCCAAAACATTCAGTACTTC. V and J are TRBV6-5 and TRBJ2-4; a possible D gene is TRBD1 (5 bases). CDR3 length: 15 amino acids. Deletions cut 0 bases from V and 5 bases from J, with 11 bases between. The V gene's germline CDR1 is MNHEY and CDR2 SVGAGI.

CDR3 DNA: TGTGCCAGCAGCCGCGCTAGGGAGGGGACCTACGAGCAGTACTTC. Translating it yields CASSRAREGTYEQYF. V usage is TRBV13 and J usage is TRBJ2-7, with 7 bases lining up with TRBD2. The germline V gene has CDR1 PRHDT and CDR2 FYEKMQ (reference sequence). The CDR3 is 15 amino acids. Trimming took 5 bases from V and 2 from J; bases not matched to a gene: 9.

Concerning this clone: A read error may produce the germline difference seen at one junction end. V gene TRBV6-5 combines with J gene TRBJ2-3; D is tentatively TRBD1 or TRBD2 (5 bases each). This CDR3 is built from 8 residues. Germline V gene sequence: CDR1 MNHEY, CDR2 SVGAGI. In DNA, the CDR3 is TGTGCCAGCAGTTTTGGGGGATTT. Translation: CASSFGGF.

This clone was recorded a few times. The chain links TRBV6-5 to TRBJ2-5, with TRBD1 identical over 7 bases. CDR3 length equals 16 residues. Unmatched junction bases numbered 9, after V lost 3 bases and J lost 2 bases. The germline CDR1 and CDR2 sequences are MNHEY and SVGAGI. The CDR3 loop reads CASSYVGRGPQETQYF. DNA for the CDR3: TGTGCCAGCAGTTATGTCGGAAGGGGGCCTCAAGAGACCCAGTACTTC.

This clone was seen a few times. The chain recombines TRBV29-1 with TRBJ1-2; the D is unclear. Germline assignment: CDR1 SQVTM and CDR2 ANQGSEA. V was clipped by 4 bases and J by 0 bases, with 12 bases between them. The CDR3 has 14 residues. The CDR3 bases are TGCAGCGTTGGTCGCCGTTGGACTAACTATGGCTACACCTTC. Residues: CSVGRRWTNYGYTF.

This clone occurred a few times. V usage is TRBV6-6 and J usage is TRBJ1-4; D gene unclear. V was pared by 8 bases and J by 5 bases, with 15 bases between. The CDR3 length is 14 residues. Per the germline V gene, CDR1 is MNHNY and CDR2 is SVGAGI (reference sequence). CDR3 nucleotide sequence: TGTGCCAGCCGGACCATGACGGCGAATGAAAAACTGTTTTTT. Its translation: CASRTMTANEKLFF.

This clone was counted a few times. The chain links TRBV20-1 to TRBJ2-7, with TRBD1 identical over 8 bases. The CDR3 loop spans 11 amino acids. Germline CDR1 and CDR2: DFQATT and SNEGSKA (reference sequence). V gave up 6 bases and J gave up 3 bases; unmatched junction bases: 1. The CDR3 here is CSAGQGYEQYF. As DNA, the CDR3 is TGCAGTGCCGGACAGGGCTACGAGCAGTACTTC.

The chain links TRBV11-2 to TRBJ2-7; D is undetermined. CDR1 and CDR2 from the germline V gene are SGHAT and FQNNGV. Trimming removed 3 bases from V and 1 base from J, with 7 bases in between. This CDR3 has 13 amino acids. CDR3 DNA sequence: TGTGCCAGCAGCTTGCAGAGGTCCTACGAGCAGTACTTC. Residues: CASSLQRSYEQYF.

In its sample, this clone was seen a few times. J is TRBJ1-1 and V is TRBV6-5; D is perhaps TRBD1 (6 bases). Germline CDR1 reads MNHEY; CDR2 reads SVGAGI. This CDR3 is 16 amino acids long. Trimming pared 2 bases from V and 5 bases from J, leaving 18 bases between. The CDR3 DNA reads TGTGCCAGCAGTTACATTCGAACAGGGAGGAAAACTGAAGCTTTCTTT. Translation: CASSYIRTGRKTEAFF.

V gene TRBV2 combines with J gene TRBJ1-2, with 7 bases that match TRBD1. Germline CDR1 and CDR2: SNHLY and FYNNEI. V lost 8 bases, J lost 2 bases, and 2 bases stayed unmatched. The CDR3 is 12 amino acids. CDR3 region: CASDRDNYGYTF. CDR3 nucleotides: TGTGCCAGCGACAGGGACAACTATGGCTACACCTTC.

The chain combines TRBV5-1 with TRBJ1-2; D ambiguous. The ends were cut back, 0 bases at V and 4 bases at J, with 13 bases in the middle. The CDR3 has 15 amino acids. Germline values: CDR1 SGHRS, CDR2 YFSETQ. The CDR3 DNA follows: TGCGCCAGCAGCTTGGACGGATCAGGCGGCTATGGCTACACCTTC. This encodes CASSLDGSGGYGYTF.

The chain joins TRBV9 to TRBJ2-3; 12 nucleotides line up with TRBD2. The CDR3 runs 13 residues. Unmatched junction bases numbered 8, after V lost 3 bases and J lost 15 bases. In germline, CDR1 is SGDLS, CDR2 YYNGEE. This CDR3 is CASSAVLAGGLYF. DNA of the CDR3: TGTGCCAGCAGCGCGGTACTAGCGGGGGGATTATATTTT.

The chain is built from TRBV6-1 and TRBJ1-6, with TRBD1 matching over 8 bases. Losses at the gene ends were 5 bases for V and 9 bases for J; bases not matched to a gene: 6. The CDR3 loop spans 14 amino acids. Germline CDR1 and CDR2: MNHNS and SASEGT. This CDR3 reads CASSSGTGISPLHF. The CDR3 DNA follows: TGTGCCAGCAGTTCCGGGACAGGTATTTCACCCCTCCACTTT.

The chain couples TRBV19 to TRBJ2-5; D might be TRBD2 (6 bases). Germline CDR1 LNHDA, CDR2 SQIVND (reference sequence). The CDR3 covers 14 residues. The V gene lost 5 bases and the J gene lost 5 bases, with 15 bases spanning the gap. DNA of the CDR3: TGTGCCAGTAGTGCTATTGGAGGGTACGAGACCCAGTACTTC. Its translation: CASSAIGGYETQYF.

CDR3 sequence (DNA): TGTGCTGGCGAGAGCCAAGAGACCCAGTACTTC. It translates to CAGESQETQYF. The rearrangement uses TRBV2 and TRBJ2-5; D gene unclear. CDR1 SNHLY and CDR2 FYNNEI come from the germline V gene. The CDR3 runs 11 residues. Looking up the rest from reference TRBV2 and TRBJ2-5 gives the full variable domain: EPEVTQTPSHQVTQMGQEVILRCVPISNHLYFYWYRQILGQKVEFLVSFYNNEISEKSEIFDDQFSVERPDGSNFTLKIRSTKLEDSAMYFCAGESQETQYFGPGTRLLVL.